This T cell receptor (beta chain) was captured by sequencing in a study of cytomegalovirus exposure and HLA in healthy donors. Germline V CDR1 and CDR2: MNHNS, SASEGT. Between the trimmed V and J ends, which lost 5 bases and 5 bases, there was a span of 10 bases. The CDR3 covers 13 residues. The primer mix had 60 Vbeta and 13 Jbeta primers. Sequencing was performed with immunoSEQ multiplex PCR; in TCRdb, only in-frame clones are kept and a portion is missing. The sample shows approximately 170,000 clones, around three quarters of them seen only once. The rearrangement uses TRBV6-1 and TRBJ1-5, with unresolved D. Sequenced: PBMCs. This receptor was taken from a woman aged 40-49 years in good health and CMV-seronegative. CDR3 bases: TGTGCCAGCAGTTTCGAGGTCGATCAGCCCCAGCATTTT. It specifies CASSFEVDQPQHF.